Below are 3 T cell receptor beta chains sequenced from a single sample in a study of blood T cell repertoires in COVID-19. The repertoire was sequenced with immunoSEQ multiplex PCR; TCRdb's copy has only in-frame clones and lacks some. Among around 230,000 clones listed, roughly 87% were seen once. The sample consisted of peripheral blood. The receptors were sampled from a man between 60 and 75 years old who had recovered from COVID-19.

The chain links TRBV18 to TRBJ1-6; 7 nucleotides match TRBD1. The CDR3 has 13 amino acids. Germline V gene lookup returns CDR1 KGHSH and CDR2 LQKENI. After removal of 3 bases from V and 8 bases from J, the junction contained 1 base not matched to a gene. The CDR3 protein is CASSPDRDSPLHF. The CDR3 DNA reads as TGTGCCAGCTCACCCGACAGGGATTCACCCCTCCACTTT. Together with reference TRBV18 and TRBJ1-6, the CDR3 gives the full variable domain: NAGVMQNPRHLVRRRGQEARLRCSPMKGHSHVYWYRQLPEEGLKFMVYLQKENIIDESGMPKERFSAEFPKEGPSILRIQQVVRGDSAAYFCASSPDRDSPLHFGNGTRLTVT.

This clone appeared once. V and J are TRBV6-2 or TRBV6-3 and TRBJ2-7, with D possibly being TRBD2 (5 bases). Per the germline V gene, CDR1 is MNHEY and CDR2 is SVGEGT. V was shortened by 0 bases and J by 6 bases, with 9 bases between the two germline ends. The CDR3 runs to 13 residues. The CDR3 DNA reads as TGTGCCAGCAGTTACTCCGGTGGACTCGAGCAGTACGTC. This gives the protein CASSYSGGLEQYV.

The chain combines TRBV28 with TRBJ1-1; D uncertain. Germline CDR1 and CDR2: MDHEN and SYDVKM. This CDR3 comprises 15 residues. Trimming removed 3 bases at V and 8 bases at J, with 19 bases between. The CDR3 DNA follows: TGTGCCAGCAGTTTGTTGGGAGGGTCCGGTTTGGAAGCTTTCTTT. Residues: CASSLLGGSGLEAFF. The full variable domain, its missing parts supplied by reference TRBV28 and TRBJ1-1, is DVKVTQSSRYLVKRTGEKVFLECVQDMDHENMFWYRQDPGLGLRLIYFSYDVKMKEKGDIPEGYSVSREKKERFSLILESASTNQTSMYLCASSLLGGSGLEAFFGQGTRLTVV.